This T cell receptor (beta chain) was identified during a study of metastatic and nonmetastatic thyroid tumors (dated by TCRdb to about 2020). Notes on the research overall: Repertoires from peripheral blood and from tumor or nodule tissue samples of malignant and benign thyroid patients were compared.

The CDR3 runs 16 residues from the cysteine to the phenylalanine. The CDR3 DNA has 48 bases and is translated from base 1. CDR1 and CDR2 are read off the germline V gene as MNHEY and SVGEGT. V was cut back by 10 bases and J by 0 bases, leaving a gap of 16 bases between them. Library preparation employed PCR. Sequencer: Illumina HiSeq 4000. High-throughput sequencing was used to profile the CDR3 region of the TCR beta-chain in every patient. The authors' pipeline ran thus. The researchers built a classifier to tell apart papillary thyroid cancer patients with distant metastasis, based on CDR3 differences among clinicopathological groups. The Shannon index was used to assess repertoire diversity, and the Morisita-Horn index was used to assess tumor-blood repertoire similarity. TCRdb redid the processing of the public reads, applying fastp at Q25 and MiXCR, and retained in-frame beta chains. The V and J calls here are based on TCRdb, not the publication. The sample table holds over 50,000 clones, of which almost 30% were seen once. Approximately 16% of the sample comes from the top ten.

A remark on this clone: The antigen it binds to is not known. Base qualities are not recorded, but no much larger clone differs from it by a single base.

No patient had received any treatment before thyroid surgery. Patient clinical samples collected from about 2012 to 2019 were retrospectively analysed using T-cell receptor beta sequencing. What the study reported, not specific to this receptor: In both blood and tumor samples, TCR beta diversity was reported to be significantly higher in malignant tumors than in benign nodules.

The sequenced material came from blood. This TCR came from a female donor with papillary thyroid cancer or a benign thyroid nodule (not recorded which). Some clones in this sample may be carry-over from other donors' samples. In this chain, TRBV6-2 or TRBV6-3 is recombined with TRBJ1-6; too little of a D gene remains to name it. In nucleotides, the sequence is TGTGCCACCTCGGGCGGACCTGTCTCCTATAATTCACCCCTCCACTTT. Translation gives CATSGGPVSYNSPLHF.